Below, 17 T cell receptor beta chains from the same sample are listed, as sequenced in a study of identical twins (dated by TCRdb to 2016 to 2017). The library was prepared using 5' RACE. TCRdb records Illumina HiSeq 2000 as the sequencer. The raw public data were reprocessed by TCRdb itself: fastp quality trimming at Q25, MiXCR clonotype calling, in-frame beta chains only. Identical CDR3 proteins give one entry, which carries the most common genes and DNA. Within this sample are roughly 200,000 distinct CDR3 sequences, with approximately 15% of them counted one time only. The ten largest clones represent 35% to 45% of the sample. The same specimen was also included in a second study, on T cells expressing NK-cell markers.

Material for sequencing was CD8+ T cells sorted from blood. The receptors originated from a woman aged 18-29 years in good health.

The chain joins TRBV11-2 to TRBJ2-7, with D unresolved. The V end was cut by 1 base, the J end by 4 bases, with 8 bases between. This CDR3 has 13 residues. Germline V CDR1 and CDR2: SGHAT, FQNNGV. CDR3 region: CASSLVGNYEQYF. Written as DNA, the CDR3 is TGTGCCAGCAGCTTAGTTGGGAATTACGAGCAGTACTTC.

This clonotype was seen only a few times. The chain employs TRBV6-5 and TRBJ2-2; 11 bases fit TRBD2. The CDR3 length is 15 residues. Looked up from germline, CDR1 is MNHEY and CDR2 is SVGAGI. J lost 9 bases, V lost 4 bases, and 7 bases had no gene match. Here the CDR3 reads CASSSLAGGDRELFF. The CDR3 DNA is TGTGCCAGCAGTTCCTTAGCGGGGGGGGACCGGGAGCTGTTTTTT.

The chain uses TRBV12-3 or TRBV12-4 and TRBJ1-2; 8 nucleotides align to TRBD1. The CDR3 length is 15 residues. V shed 5 bases, J shed 5 bases, and the junction held 10 bases outside the gene matches. CDR3 in DNA: TGTGCCAGCAGTACCGGACAGGGCTTGGTTTATGGCTACACCTTC. It yields the protein CASSTGQGLVYGYTF.

The rearrangement links TRBV20-1 to TRBJ2-7; D possibly uses TRBD1 or TRBD2 (5 bases each). V was pared by 6 bases and J by 2 bases, with 11 bases between. Per germline, CDR1 DFQATT and CDR2 SNEGSKA (reference sequence). This CDR3 spans 12 amino acids. DNA of the CDR3: TGCAGTGCCCGGGACCTAGCCTACGAGCAGTACTTC. It yields the protein CSARDLAYEQYF.

This clonotype has just a few counts. CDR3 in amino acids: CASSGDSYEAFF. CDR3 nucleotides: TGTGCCAGCTCAGGGGACAGTTATGAAGCTTTCTTT. The rearrangement uses TRBV18 and TRBJ1-1; TRBD1 agrees at 7 bases. CDR1 is KGHSH and CDR2 is LQKENI in the germline V gene. V lost 5 bases to trimming and J lost 7 bases; unmatched junction nucleotides: 4. This CDR3 is built from 12 residues.

This clonotype was detected a few times. The junction departs from the called germline gene at one end, perhaps through a read error. The chain is built from TRBV12-3 or TRBV12-4 and TRBJ1-2, with D hard to call. CDR3 length: 10 amino acids. This CDR3 is CASSLVGVVF. As DNA, the CDR3 is TGTGCCAGCAGTTTAGTCGGGGTGGTATTC.

This clonotype was recorded a few times. V is TRBV15 and J is TRBJ1-2; 7 nucleotides match TRBD1. The CDR3 runs 17 residues. Germline-derived CDR1 and CDR2 are LNHNV and YYDKDF (reference sequence). Unmatched junction bases numbered 12, after V lost 5 bases and J lost 0 bases. CDR3: CATSLEDRVTSNYGYTF. The CDR3 DNA follows: TGTGCCACCAGCCTTGAAGACAGGGTTACTTCTAACTATGGCTACACCTTC.

This clonotype has a handful of counts. The rearrangement links TRBV7-9 to TRBJ2-1, with 8 bases matching TRBD2. Trimming took 5 bases from V and 8 from J; bases not matched to a gene: 11. CDR3 length: 15 residues. The germline gives CDR1 SEHNR, CDR2 FQNEAQ (reference sequence). The CDR3 bases are TGTGCCAGCAGCGCTGGATCTCCCGGGGGGGATGAGCAGTTCTTC. It specifies CASSAGSPGGDEQFF.

This clonotype was found many times. This sequence joins TRBV20-1 and TRBJ2-7; maybe TRBD2 (6 bases). The CDR3 totals 13 residues. Germline V lookup: CDR1 DFQATT, CDR2 SNEGSKA (reference sequence). Trimming shortened V by 3 bases and J by 4 bases, and 13 bases separated the two germline ends. The DNA for the CDR3 is TGCAGTGCTAGCTCGCGGGAACCTTACGAGCAGTACTTC. Encoded protein: CSASSREPYEQYF.

A few counts support this clonotype. The V call is TRBV9, the J call TRBJ2-1; no definite D call. The CDR3 runs to 14 residues. V was shortened by 0 bases and J by 4 bases, with 8 bases between the two germline ends. Germline V gives CDR1 SGDLS, CDR2 YYNGEE. In DNA form, the CDR3 reads TGTGCCAGCAGCGTAGGGAATTTTTACAATGAGCAGTTCTTC. Its protein product is CASSVGNFYNEQFF.

The V call is TRBV12-3 or TRBV12-4, the J call TRBJ2-6; D not certain. The CDR3 consists of 12 residues. V was cut by 6 bases and J by 2 bases, with 2 bases left in between. CDR3 nucleotides: TGTGCCAGCAGCCCTGGGGCCAACGTCCTGACTTTC. Protein: CASSPGANVLTF.

This clonotype was counted only a few times. The chain recombines TRBV3-1 with TRBJ1-2; TRBD1 aligns across 7 bases. Per the germline V gene, CDR1 is LGHDT and CDR2 is YNNKEL (reference sequence). The CDR3 sequence is 16 residues long. J gave up 5 bases and V 5 bases, and 14 bases lay outside the gene matches. CDR3 region: CASSGRGTELIYGYTF. Here the CDR3 DNA reads TGTGCCAGCAGCGGAAGAGGGACAGAATTAATATATGGCTACACCTTC.

This clonotype was seen many times. The rearrangement uses TRBV9 and TRBJ2-3, with TRBD1 matching 9 bases. CDR1 is SGDLS, CDR2 YYNGEE, per germline. The CDR3 runs 16 residues. The ends lost 4 bases at V and 0 bases at J; junction bases unmatched: 6. The CDR3 DNA is TGTGCCAGCAGCCAACAGGGGGCATGGAGCACAGATACGCAGTATTTT. The encoded protein is CASSQQGAWSTDTQYF.

This clonotype was seen a few times. CDR3 sequence: CASSFSLAGVEQYF. CDR3 DNA: TGTGCCAGCAGTTTCTCACTAGCGGGAGTCGAGCAGTACTTC. This chain connects TRBV12-3 or TRBV12-4 to TRBJ2-7, with 11 bases aligning to TRBD2. The CDR3 runs 14 residues. J gave up 6 bases and V 3 bases, and 4 bases lay outside the gene matches.

This clonotype was seen a few times. The chain uses TRBV11-2 and TRBJ2-7; D is perhaps TRBD2 (6 bases). Per germline, CDR1 SGHAT and CDR2 FQNNGV. With 3 bases removed from V and 4 bases from J, the gap between germline ends came to 16 bases. CDR3 length: 15 amino acids. CDR3 residues: CASSFTGGNVYEQYF. The CDR3 nucleotides are TGTGCCAGCAGCTTTACGGGCGGGAACGTGTACGAGCAGTACTTC.

V is TRBV4-3 and J is TRBJ2-7; D tentatively reads TRBD1 or TRBD2 (5 bases each). The CDR3 runs to 15 residues. The V end was cut by 0 bases, the J end by 0 bases, with 9 bases between. Germline V gene data show CDR1 as LGHNA and CDR2 as YSLEER. CDR3 sequence (DNA): TGCGCCAGCAGCCAAGAACGGGGCCTCTCCTACGAGCAGTACTTC. Encoded protein: CASSQERGLSYEQYF.

In its sample, this clonotype was seen a few times. The chain couples TRBV11-2 to TRBJ1-1, with no clear D. CDR1 SGHAT and CDR2 FQNNGV come from the germline V gene. The CDR3 is 13 residues long. V shed 1 base and J shed 5 bases, with 8 bases lying between them. In DNA, the CDR3 is TGTGCCAGCAGCTTAGCGGGGAGGACTGAAGCTTTCTTT. Protein: CASSLAGRTEAFF.